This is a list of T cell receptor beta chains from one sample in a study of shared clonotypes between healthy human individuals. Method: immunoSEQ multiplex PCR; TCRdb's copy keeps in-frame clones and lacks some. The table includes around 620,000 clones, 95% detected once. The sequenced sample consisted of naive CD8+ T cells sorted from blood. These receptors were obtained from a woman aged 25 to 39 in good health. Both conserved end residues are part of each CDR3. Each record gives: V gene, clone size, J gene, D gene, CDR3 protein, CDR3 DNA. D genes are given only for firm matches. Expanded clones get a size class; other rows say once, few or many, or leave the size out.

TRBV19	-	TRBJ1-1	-	CASSDQGLNTEAFF	TGTGCCAGTAGTGACCAGGGACTGAACACTGAAGCTTTCTTT
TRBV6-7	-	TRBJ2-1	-	CASSYVTSAEQFF	TGTGCCAGCAGTTACGTAACCTCGGCTGAGCAGTTCTTC
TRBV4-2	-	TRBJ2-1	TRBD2	CASSRGTSNLHEQFF	TGTGCCAGCAGTCGAGGGACTAGTAACCTCCATGAGCAGTTCTTC
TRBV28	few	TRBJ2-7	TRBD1	CASSTGTGVYEQYF	TGTGCCAGCAGCACCGGGACAGGGGTTTACGAGCAGTACTTC
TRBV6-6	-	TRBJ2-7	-	CASSYSSGNSYEQYF	TGTGCCAGCAGTTACTCTAGCGGCAACTCCTACGAGCAGTACTTC
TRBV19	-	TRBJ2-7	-	CASSIDSFSYEQYF	TGTGCCAGTAGTATTGACAGCTTCTCCTACGAGCAGTACTTC
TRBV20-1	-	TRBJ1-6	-	CSDPLGFF	TGCAGTGACCCGCTCGGATTCTTT
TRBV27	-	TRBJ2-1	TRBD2	CASSLSSGGRPYNEQFF	TGTGCCAGCAGTTTATCTAGCGGGGGGCGACCCTACAATGAGCAGTTCTTC
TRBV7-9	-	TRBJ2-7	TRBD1	CASSHGTGGFYEQYF	TGTGCCAGCAGCCACGGGACAGGGGGCTTCTACGAGCAGTACTTC
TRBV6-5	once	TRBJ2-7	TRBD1	CASGLGQGAYEQYF	TGTGCCAGCGGGTTGGGACAGGGGGCTTACGAGCAGTACTTC
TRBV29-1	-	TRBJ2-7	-	CSVWDRGRYQSYEQYF	TGCAGCGTTTGGGATAGGGGTCGGTATCAGTCCTACGAGCAGTACTTC
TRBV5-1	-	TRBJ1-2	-	CASSDDRLVNYGYTF	TGCGCCAGCAGCGACGACAGACTGGTTAACTATGGCTACACCTTC
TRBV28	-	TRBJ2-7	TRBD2	CASSLFPLAGVYSYEQYF	TGTGCCAGCAGTTTATTCCCACTAGCGGGAGTTTACTCCTACGAGCAGTACTTC
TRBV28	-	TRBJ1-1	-	CASCPWTAINTEAFF	TGTGCCAGCTGCCCGTGGACAGCAATAAACACTGAAGCTTTCTTT
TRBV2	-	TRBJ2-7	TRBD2	CASKSGAGDQYF	TGTGCCAGCAAGTCGGGAGCGGGAGATCAGTACTTC
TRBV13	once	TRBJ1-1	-	CASSSHSEAFF	TGTGCCAGCAGCTCCCATTCTGAAGCTTTCTTT
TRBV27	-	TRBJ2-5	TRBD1	CASSPITGVGETQYF	TGTGCCAGCAGCCCTATCACAGGGGTAGGAGAGACCCAGTACTTC
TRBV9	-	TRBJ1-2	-	CASSVEGTLIYGYTF	TGTGCCAGCAGCGTAGAGGGGACCCTAATTTATGGCTACACCTTC
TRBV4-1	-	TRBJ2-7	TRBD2	CASSHAPGVGGSSYEQYF	TGCGCCAGCAGCCATGCACCCGGAGTCGGCGGGAGCTCCTACGAGCAGTACTTC
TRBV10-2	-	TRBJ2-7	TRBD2	CASSEPAGSGRASYEQYF	TGCGCCAGCAGTGAGCCCGCCGGGAGCGGGAGGGCATCCTACGAGCAGTACTTC
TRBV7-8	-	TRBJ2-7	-	CASTKGSGVNEQYF	TGTGCCAGCACCAAAGGATCAGGGGTGAACGAGCAGTACTTC
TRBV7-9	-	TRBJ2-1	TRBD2	CASSSGTSGYNEQFF	TGTGCCAGCAGCTCAGGGACTAGCGGATACAATGAGCAGTTCTTC
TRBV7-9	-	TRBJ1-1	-	CASSSGTLPRENTEAFF	TGTGCCAGCAGCTCCGGGACTCTCCCTAGGGAGAACACTGAAGCTTTCTTT
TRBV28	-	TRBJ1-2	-	CASSLSSQGYTF	TGTGCCAGCAGTTTATCCAGCCAAGGCTACACCTTC
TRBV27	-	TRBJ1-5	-	CASSLSGGDLSNQPQHF	TGTGCCAGCAGTTTGAGTGGCGGGGACCTTAGCAATCAGCCCCAGCATTTT
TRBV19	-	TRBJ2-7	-	CASKGTPPYEQYF	TGTGCCAGTAAAGGGACTCCCCCCTACGAGCAGTACTTC
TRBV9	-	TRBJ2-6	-	CASSVVAWDTSSGANVLTF	TGTGCCAGCAGCGTAGTCGCCTGGGACACGAGCTCTGGGGCCAACGTCCTGACTTTC
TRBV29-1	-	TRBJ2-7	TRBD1	CSARTGGGYEQYF	TGCAGCGCCCGGACAGGGGGCGGCTACGAGCAGTACTTC
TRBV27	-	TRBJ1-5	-	CASSPRDSNQPQHF	TGTGCCAGCAGTCCCCGGGACAGCAATCAGCCCCAGCATTTT
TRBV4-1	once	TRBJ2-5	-	CASSQELGGETQYF	TGCGCCAGCAGCCAAGAACTCGGGGGTGAGACCCAGTACTTC
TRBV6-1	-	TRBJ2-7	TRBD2	CASSFSGTGEQYF	TGTGCCAGCAGCTTTAGCGGGACCGGCGAGCAGTACTTC
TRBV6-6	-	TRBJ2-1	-	CASSYSNNNEQFF	TGTGCCAGCAGTTACTCTAATAACAATGAGCAGTTCTTC
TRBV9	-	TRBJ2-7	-	CASSVGTSYEQYF	TGTGCCAGCAGCGTCGGGACATCCTACGAGCAGTACTTC
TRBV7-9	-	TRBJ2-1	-	CASSNYNEQFF	TGTGCCAGCAGCAATTACAATGAGCAGTTCTTC
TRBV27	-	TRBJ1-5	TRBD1	CASSPGTGPYSNQPQHF	TGTGCCAGCAGTCCGGGGACAGGGCCTTATAGCAATCAGCCCCAGCATTTT
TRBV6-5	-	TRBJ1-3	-	CASSYSGTAGNTIYF	TGTGCCAGCAGTTACTCCGGGACGGCTGGAAACACCATATATTTT
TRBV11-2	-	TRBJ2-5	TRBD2	CASSLLAGEETQYF	TGTGCCAGCAGCTTACTAGCGGGAGAGGAGACCCAGTACTTC
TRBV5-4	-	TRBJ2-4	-	CAWGGGENIQYF	TGTGCATGGGGAGGGGGCGAAAACATTCAGTACTTC
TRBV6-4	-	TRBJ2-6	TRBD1	CASSLSGTGGASSGANVLTF	TGTGCCAGCAGTTTATCCGGGACAGGGGGCGCGAGCTCTGGGGCCAACGTCCTGACTTTC
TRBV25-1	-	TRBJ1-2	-	CASSLDGLYF	TGTGCCAGCAGTTTGGACGGGCTATATTTC
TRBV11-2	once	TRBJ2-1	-	CASSLLFGGQIDEQFF	TGTGCCAGCAGCTTATTGTTCGGGGGGCAGATAGATGAGCAGTTCTTC